What follows is one T cell receptor (beta chain) and its context. Its target is not known. V shed 0 bases, J shed 0 bases, and the junction held 11 bases outside the gene matches. Per the germline V gene, CDR1 is SGHDT and CDR2 is YYEEEE. The CDR3 runs 18 residues. This sample stems from a study of T cell responses to AZD1222 COVID-19 vaccine. Whole-study context: Timing groups of about 4 and about 12 weeks for second doses were pooled. Study-wide points: CD4 TCRs linked to vaccination spanned spike, dominating at 160-218 and 743-854.

The protocol was immunoSEQ multiplex PCR, while the TCRdb copy is restricted to in-frame clones and leaves out a portion. This sample has about 150,000 clones, with around 90% found just once. This receptor was identified in an adult in good health. J is TRBJ2-5 and V is TRBV5-6, with 7 bases fitting TRBD1. This specimen was peripheral blood, taken on day 0 of AZD1222 vaccination. This CDR3 is CASSLARDRSTYQETQYF. As DNA, the CDR3 is TGTGCCAGCAGCTTGGCTAGGGACAGATCTACTTACCAAGAGACCCAGTACTTC.